Listed here are 31 T cell receptor beta chains from one sample, sequenced in a study. TCRdb fed the RT-PCR reads into MiXCR, producing one record per CDR3 protein. The repertoire holds almost 700,000 distinct CDR3 sequences, with 13% to 15% as singletons. The source material was memory CD4+ T cells from blood. The receptors were sampled from a female donor in good health, serving as a healthy control.

In its sample, this clonotype was seen many times. The chain links TRBV7-2 to TRBJ1-1; the match to TRBD1 covers 9 bases. Germline V gene lookup returns CDR1 SGHTA and CDR2 FQGNSA. The CDR3 totals 15 residues. Germline trimming cut 6 bases from V and 2 bases from J; bases unmatched to any gene: 7. The CDR3 DNA follows: TGTGCCAGCAGTCTCGGACAGGGGTTAAACACTGAAGCTTTCTTT. Protein product: CASSLGQGLNTEAFF.

This clonotype was observed a few times. The chain couples TRBV10-3 to TRBJ1-1, with 7 bases aligning to TRBD1. The germline CDR1 and CDR2 sequences are ENHRY and SYGVKD. The CDR3 has 11 amino acids. V lost 10 bases, J lost 8 bases, and 7 bases stayed unmatched. The CDR3 protein is CASSQGEEAFF. The CDR3 nucleotides are TGTGCCAGTTCGCAGGGGGAGGAAGCTTTCTTT.

The chain carries TRBV30 and TRBJ1-5; 11 nucleotides match TRBD1. The CDR3 consists of 16 residues. The V gene's germline CDR1 is GTSNPN and CDR2 SVGIG (reference sequence). V was pared by 1 base and J by 6 bases, with 8 bases of the junction left unmatched. CDR3 sequence: CAWSAKGQGVGQPQHF. CDR3 DNA sequence: TGTGCCTGGAGTGCTAAGGGACAGGGGGTTGGTCAGCCCCAGCATTTT.

This clonotype was recorded many times. The chain uses TRBV18 and TRBJ1-1, with TRBD1 matching 8 bases. CDR1 is KGHSH and CDR2 is LQKENI in the germline V gene. The junction had 9 bases not matched to a gene; V was cut back by 3 bases and J by 0 bases. The CDR3 length is 17 residues. CDR3 region: CASSPQGAATMNTEAFF. CDR3 bases: TGTGCCAGCTCACCCCAGGGGGCTGCAACGATGAACACTGAAGCTTTCTTT.

The sample holds a few counts of this clonotype. The chain joins TRBV20-1 to TRBJ1-2; 11 nucleotides match TRBD1. V dropped 3 bases and J dropped 8; count of bases not matched to a gene: 8. This CDR3 is 14 amino acids long. Per germline, CDR1 DFQATT and CDR2 SNEGSKA (reference sequence). The CDR3 DNA reads TGCAGTGCTAGCCGCGGACAGGGGGCTGACGGCTACACCTTC. Amino acid sequence: CSASRGQGADGYTF.

This clonotype was found a few times. The chain has TRBV7-3 and TRBJ1-6, with D unresolved. Germline CDR1 and CDR2: SGHTA and FQGTGA. This CDR3 has 14 residues. Trimming removed 2 bases at V and 7 bases at J, with 9 bases between. In DNA form, the CDR3 reads TGTGCCAGCAGCTTATTGCCAGGAAATTCACCCCTCCACTTT. Translated, it gives CASSLLPGNSPLHF.

There are a few counts of this clonotype. This chain connects TRBV5-6 to TRBJ2-2, with 7 bases matching TRBD1. The CDR3 loop spans 16 amino acids. CDR1 and CDR2 (germline): SGHDT, YYEEEE. The ends lost 2 bases at V and 1 base at J; junction bases unmatched: 5. CDR3 in amino acids: CASSFYRGMNTGELFF. In nucleotides, the CDR3 is TGTGCCAGCAGCTTTTACAGGGGTATGAACACCGGGGAGCTGTTTTTT.

This clonotype was seen more than once but under ten times. The chain combines TRBV20-1 with TRBJ1-5; no reliable D call. In germline, CDR1 is DFQATT, CDR2 SNEGSKA (reference sequence). CDR3 length: 13 residues. V shed 3 bases and J shed 2 bases, with 8 bases lying between them. CDR3: CSARFQGNQPQHF. The CDR3 nucleotides are TGCAGTGCTAGGTTCCAGGGCAATCAGCCCCAGCATTTT.

This clonotype was seen only a few times. The V and J genes are TRBV9 and TRBJ1-6; 8 bases are a match to TRBD1. After removal of 3 bases from V and 9 bases from J, the junction contained 5 bases not matched to a gene. The CDR3 is 14 amino acids. CDR1 and CDR2 from the germline V gene are SGDLS and YYNGEE. The CDR3 nucleotides read TGTGCCAGCAGCGGCGGACAGGGAGTTTCACCCCTCCACTTT. Translated, it gives CASSGGQGVSPLHF.

This chain uses TRBV7-3 with TRBJ1-1, with a possible D match to TRBD1 (6 bases). The CDR3 consists of 15 residues. Per the germline V gene, CDR1 is SGHTA and CDR2 is FQGTGA. Deletions cut 5 bases from V and 4 bases from J, with 17 bases between. The CDR3 loop is CASSPPGRGATEAFF. DNA for the CDR3: TGTGCCAGCAGCCCCCCTGGCCGGGGGGCCACTGAAGCTTTCTTT.

This sequence joins TRBV7-2 and TRBJ1-4; D not certain. Germline-derived CDR1 and CDR2 are SGHTA and FQGNSA. There are 15 residues in the CDR3. Trimming shortened V by 0 bases and J by 7 bases, and 12 bases separated the two germline ends. The DNA for the CDR3 is TGTGCCAGCAGCTTAGCGCCCTCAATTGTTGAAAAACTGTTTTTT. Translation gives CASSLAPSIVEKLFF.

The sample holds many counts of this clonotype. This sequence joins TRBV5-1 and TRBJ1-2; the D is unclear. Trimming removed 1 base at V and 8 bases at J, with 12 bases between. The CDR3 runs to 13 residues. Germline CDR1 reads SGHRS; CDR2 reads YFSETQ. This CDR3 is CASSLLANEGYTF. The CDR3 DNA follows: TGCGCCAGCAGCTTGCTTGCGAACGAGGGCTACACCTTC.

Many counts were recorded for this clonotype. The V call is TRBV20-1, the J call TRBJ1-4, with TRBD1 identical over 7 bases. CDR3 length: 12 amino acids. The germline V gene encodes CDR1 DFQATT and CDR2 SNEGSKA (reference sequence). V lost 5 bases, J lost 8 bases, and 5 bases stayed unmatched. CDR3 loop: CSARDSDEKLFF. The CDR3 DNA reads TGCAGTGCTCGGGACAGCGACGAAAAACTGTTTTTT.

The chain recombines TRBV9 with TRBJ1-1; D is unclear. The CDR3 is 14 amino acids. V dropped 0 bases and J dropped 5 bases, with 11 bases sitting between them. The germline CDR1 and CDR2 sequences are SGDLS and YYNGEE. The CDR3 DNA sequence: TGTGCCAGCAGCGTAGTTCCGGAGGGTACTGAAGCTTTCTTT. It specifies CASSVVPEGTEAFF.

The chain combines TRBV12-3 or TRBV12-4 with TRBJ2-3, with 8 bases fitting TRBD2. The CDR3 extends over 16 amino acids. Unmatched junction bases numbered 13, after V lost 7 bases and J lost 4 bases. Here the CDR3 reads CASTPTSGHGADTQYF. The CDR3 DNA is TGTGCCAGCACCCCTACTAGCGGCCACGGCGCAGATACGCAGTATTTT.

This clonotype has more than one count but fewer than ten. The chain carries TRBV20-1 and TRBJ1-2, with D hard to call. The length of the CDR3 is 15 residues. V lost 0 bases and J 4 bases, leaving 15 bases between the germline ends. The germline V gene has CDR1 DFQATT and CDR2 SNEGSKA (reference sequence). This CDR3 is CSARDRDAWTYGYTF. CDR3 DNA sequence: TGCAGTGCTAGAGACCGGGATGCGTGGACCTATGGCTACACCTTC.

This clonotype was recorded many times. The V call is TRBV20-1, the J call TRBJ1-5, with D possibly being TRBD1 (6 bases). V was shortened by 3 bases and J by 4 bases, with 13 bases between the two germline ends. The CDR3 is made up of 14 amino acids. Germline V lookup: CDR1 DFQATT, CDR2 SNEGSKA (reference sequence). CDR3 in amino acids: CSASRGQGNQPQHF. DNA of the CDR3: TGCAGTGCTAGCCGGGGGCAGGGGAATCAGCCCCAGCATTTT.

CDR3 loop: CASTAGWGGIQRGYTF. CDR3 DNA: TGTGCCAGCACCGCCGGGTGGGGGGGAATTCAACGTGGCTACACCTTC. This sequence joins TRBV9 and TRBJ1-2, with a weak D call TRBD1 (5 bases). Trimming pared 6 bases from V and 7 bases from J, leaving 25 bases between. This CDR3 has 16 residues. Germline CDR1 SGDLS, CDR2 YYNGEE.

The sample holds a few counts of this clonotype. The rearrangement joins TRBV24-1 to TRBJ1-2; 7 bases agree with TRBD1. J gave up 1 base and V 3 bases, and 4 bases lay outside the gene matches. The CDR3 is 15 residues long. Germline-derived CDR1 and CDR2 are KGHDR and SFDVKD. CDR3 in amino acids: CATSDPGQNNYGYTF. In DNA, the CDR3 is TGTGCCACCAGTGATCCGGGACAGAATAACTATGGCTACACCTTC.

This clonotype was detected a few times. The V and J genes are TRBV12-3 or TRBV12-4 and TRBJ1-4; TRBD1 aligns across 7 bases. Trimming cost V 5 bases and J 2 bases; bases outside gene matches: 5. The length of the CDR3 is 15 residues. CDR3 in DNA: TGTGCCAGCAGTAGAAGACAGGGCACTAATGAAAAACTGTTTTTT. This translates into CASSRRQGTNEKLFF.

This clonotype was counted a few times. The rearrangement links TRBV10-3 to TRBJ2-5; D ambiguous. V dropped 4 bases and J dropped 1 base, with 7 bases sitting between them. Germline V gene lookup returns CDR1 ENHRY and CDR2 SYGVKD. This CDR3 has 13 residues. CDR3 in amino acids: CAISGNPQETQYF. CDR3 sequence (DNA): TGTGCCATCAGTGGAAATCCCCAAGAGACCCAGTACTTC.

The chain uses TRBV28 and TRBJ2-2; D gene unclear. V lost 8 bases and J lost 1, with 5 bases in between. This CDR3 is built from 12 residues. Germline V lookup: CDR1 MDHEN, CDR2 SYDVKM. The CDR3 sequence: CASQENTGELFF. The CDR3 DNA reads as TGTGCCAGCCAGGAGAACACCGGGGAGCTGTTTTTT.

The chain couples TRBV11-1 to TRBJ2-1; 7 nucleotides match TRBD1. Trimming removed 1 base from V and 0 bases from J; junction bases left unmatched: 12. Germline V gene sequence: CDR1 SGHAT, CDR2 FQDESV (reference sequence). This CDR3 is 19 amino acids long. The CDR3 DNA reads TGTGCCAGCAGCTTAGTTAGGAGAGGGGGCGGAGGCTCCTACAATGAGCAGTTCTTC. Translation: CASSLVRRGGGGSYNEQFF.

As for this clonotype: A much larger clone sits a single nucleotide away, making a read error possible. This rearrangement joins TRBV6-5 to TRBJ2-7; D may be TRBD1 (8 bases). This CDR3 is built from 16 residues. Per the germline V gene, CDR1 is MNHEY and CDR2 is SVGAGI. The CDR3 DNA reads as TGTGCCAGCAGTTACTCGAGCGGGACAGGACCCTACGAGCAGAACTTC. Translation: CASSYSSGTGPYEQNF.

This clonotype was detected a few times. The J gene is TRBJ2-3, the V gene TRBV27; the D call may be TRBD1 or TRBD2 (6 bases each). Germline CDR1 reads MNHEY; CDR2 reads SMNVEV (reference sequence). This CDR3 has 16 residues. Trimming removed 1 base from V and 4 bases from J, with 15 bases in between. The chain's CDR3 is CASSLYLGGRPDTQYF. DNA for the CDR3: TGTGCCAGCAGTTTATACCTGGGGGGCCGCCCAGATACGCAGTATTTT.

Many counts were recorded for this clonotype. The chain couples TRBV4-3 to TRBJ2-3; possibly TRBD1 or TRBD2 for D (5 bases each). V was cut by 2 bases and J by 1 base, with 10 bases left in between. From germline, CDR1 is LGHNA and CDR2 YSLEER. CDR3 size: 15 residues. The CDR3 sequence: CASSQRGVGTDTQYF. CDR3 nucleotide sequence: TGCGCCAGCAGCCAAAGGGGAGTTGGCACAGATACGCAGTATTTT.

This chain links TRBV5-1 with TRBJ1-2; D gene ambiguous. V lost 0 bases to trimming and J lost 8 bases, with 11 bases between them. CDR3 length: 13 amino acids. Germline V gene lookup returns CDR1 SGHRS and CDR2 YFSETQ. CDR3 sequence (DNA): TGCGCCAGCAGCTTGGCTGGGCGTCGAGGCTACACCTTC. This codes for CASSLAGRRGYTF. Based on the CDR3 plus reference TRBV5-1 and TRBJ1-2, the full variable domain is KAGVTQTPRYLIKTRGQQVTLSCSPISGHRSVSWYQQTPGQGLQFLFEYFSETQRNKGNFPGRFSGRQFSNSRSEMNVSTLELGDSALYLCASSLAGRRGYTFGSGTRLTVV.

This clonotype occurred many times. The chain couples TRBV20-1 to TRBJ2-3; 9 positions match TRBD2. The V gene's germline CDR1 is DFQATT and CDR2 SNEGSKA (reference sequence). The CDR3 totals 14 residues. V trimming: 2 bases; J trimming: 5 bases; junction bases outside the gene matches: 5. The CDR3: CSARIAGAVDTQYF. CDR3 in DNA: TGCAGTGCTAGAATAGCGGGAGCAGTAGATACGCAGTATTTT.

The J gene is TRBJ1-1, the V gene TRBV15, with 7 nucleotides matching TRBD1. Germline assignment: CDR1 LNHNV and CDR2 YYDKDF (reference sequence). J lost 6 bases, V lost 5 bases, and 12 bases had no gene match. The CDR3 is 15 residues long. The CDR3 DNA reads as TGTGCCACCAGCGAGTATCCCGGGACAGAGTCTGAAGCTTTCTTT. It specifies CATSEYPGTESEAFF.

This clonotype was seen more than once but under ten times. The gene calls are TRBV28 and TRBJ1-2; 8 bases fit TRBD1. The germline V gene encodes CDR1 MDHEN and CDR2 SYDVKM. After removal of 4 bases from V and 8 bases from J, the junction contained 9 bases not matched to a gene. The CDR3 is 14 amino acids. The chain's CDR3 is CASSSYPTGDGYTF. CDR3 DNA: TGTGCCAGCAGTTCCTACCCGACAGGGGACGGCTACACCTTC.

The chain joins TRBV20-1 to TRBJ2-3; 10 bases map to TRBD2. CDR1 and CDR2 from the germline V gene are DFQATT and SNEGSKA (reference sequence). Trimming at V came to 3 bases and at J to 4 bases, leaving 13 bases not matched to a gene. This CDR3 spans 17 amino acids. The DNA of the CDR3 is TGCAGTGCTAGCGGGGGGCTAGCGGGAGATATCCCAGATACGCAGTATTTT. Translating it yields CSASGGLAGDIPDTQYF.